The clone carrying this TCR beta chain was counted many times. Its target is not known. TCRdb reprocessed the 5' RACE reads via MiXCR and lists one record per CDR3 protein. The sample lists 100,000 to 150,000 distinct CDR3 sequences, 6.5% to 9% seen once, with 2.7% in the top ten. The sample belongs to a study of T cells after yellow fever vaccination. Study details: In the case of low-cell-number fractions, SMART-Seq v4 Ultra Low Input was used for preparation.

Germline V gene sequence: CDR1 SNHLY, CDR2 FYNNEI. The V end lost 2 bases, the J end lost 10 bases, and 20 bases lay between the germline ends. CDR3 length: 16 residues. Findings and caveats of the study: Abundant clonotypes (contaminants from the bulk population) could be present in FACS-sorted repertoires. Clonotypes appearing in both CD4 and CD8 compartments existed, and their share was small. Reappearance after the booster was seen for most primary-vaccination clones, at 95% to 96% CD4 and 70% to 90% CD8.

This sample comprised CD4+ T cells sorted from PBMCs, obtained 45 days after the first yellow fever vaccination. The chain couples TRBV2 to TRBJ1-4; D remains ambiguous. The TCR was taken from a man aged 18 to 35 who received the YFV17D yellow fever vaccine. The CDR3 nucleotides read TGTGCCAGCAGTGAATCCTTGGTGAAGCGGCCACGAAAACTGTTTTTT. Its translation: CASSESLVKRPRKLFF.